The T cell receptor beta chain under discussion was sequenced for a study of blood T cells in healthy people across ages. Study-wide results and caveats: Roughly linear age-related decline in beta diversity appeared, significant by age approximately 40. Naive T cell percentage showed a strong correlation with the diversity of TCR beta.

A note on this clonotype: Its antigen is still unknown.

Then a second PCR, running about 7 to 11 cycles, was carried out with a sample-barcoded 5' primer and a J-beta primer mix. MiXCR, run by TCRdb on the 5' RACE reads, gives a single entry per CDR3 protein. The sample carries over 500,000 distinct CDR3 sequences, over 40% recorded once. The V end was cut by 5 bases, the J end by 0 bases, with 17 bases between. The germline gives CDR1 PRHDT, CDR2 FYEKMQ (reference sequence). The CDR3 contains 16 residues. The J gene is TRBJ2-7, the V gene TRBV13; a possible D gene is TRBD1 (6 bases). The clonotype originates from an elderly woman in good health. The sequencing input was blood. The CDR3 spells CASSVRGTGNSYEQYF. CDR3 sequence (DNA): TGTGCCAGCAGCGTCAGGGGTACAGGTAACTCCTACGAGCAGTACTTC.